This record covers a single T cell receptor (beta chain). What it recognizes is unknown. Assay: immunoSEQ multiplex PCR; the TCRdb copy retains only in-frame clones and omits some. The sample consists of more than 45,000 clones, roughly 83% of them appearing once. The data derive from a study of lymphopenia after photon versus proton radiotherapy. Regarding the study as a whole: After lymphocyte nadir, photon-treated repertoires showed oligoclonal expansion, especially CD8+ Temra. Proton therapy kept repertoires fairly stable, unlike photons, which gained effector/memory cells.

The length of the CDR3 is 15 residues. The germline gives CDR1 MDHEN, CDR2 SYDVKM. Germline trimming cut 2 bases from V and 6 bases from J; bases unmatched to any gene: 7. The material was peripheral blood, obtained from a patient treated with proton-based radiotherapy. V is TRBV28 and J is TRBJ1-5, with 7 bases matching TRBD1. The TCR originated in a man in his 60s with pancreatic cancer. The CDR3 DNA follows: TGTGCCAGCAGTTTAGGTAGGGGGCCGCGTCAGCCCCAGCATTTT. Its protein product is CASSLGRGPRQPQHF.